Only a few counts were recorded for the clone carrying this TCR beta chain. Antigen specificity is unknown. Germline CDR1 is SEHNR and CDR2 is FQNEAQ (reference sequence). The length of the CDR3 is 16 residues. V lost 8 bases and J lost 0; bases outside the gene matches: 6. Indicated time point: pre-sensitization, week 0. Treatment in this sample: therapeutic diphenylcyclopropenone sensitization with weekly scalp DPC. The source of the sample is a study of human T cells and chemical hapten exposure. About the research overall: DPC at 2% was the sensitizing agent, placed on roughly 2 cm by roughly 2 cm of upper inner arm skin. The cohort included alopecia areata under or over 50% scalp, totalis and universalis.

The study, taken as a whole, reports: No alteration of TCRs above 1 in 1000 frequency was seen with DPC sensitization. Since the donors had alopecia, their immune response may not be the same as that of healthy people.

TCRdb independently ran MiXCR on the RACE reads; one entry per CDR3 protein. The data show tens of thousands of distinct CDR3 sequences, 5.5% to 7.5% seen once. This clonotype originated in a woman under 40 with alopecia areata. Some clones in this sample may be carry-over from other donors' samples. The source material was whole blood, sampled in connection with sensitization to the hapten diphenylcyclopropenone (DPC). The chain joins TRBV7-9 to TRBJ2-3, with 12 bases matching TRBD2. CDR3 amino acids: CASRLTSGGSTDTQYF. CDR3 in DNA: TGTGCCAGCCGACTGACTAGCGGGGGAAGCACAGATACGCAGTATTTT.